This T cell receptor beta chain was captured in a study of blood T cell repertoires in COVID-19. Looking at the study overall: From the United States, Italy and Spain came samples of acute and convalescent COVID-19. Sample material is recorded as cDNA or gDNA derived from T cells, B-cell-depleted T cells, or PBMCs.

This clone was seen once. This CDR3 is built from 14 residues. V was clipped by 0 bases and J by 1 base, with 7 bases between them. CDR1 and CDR2 from the germline V gene are SGHNT and YYREEE (reference sequence). Under the authors' procedure: The assay estimated nucleated cells by amplifying reference gene primers. Profiled with immunoSEQ multiplex PCR; TCRdb holds only in-frame clones, not every one. D and trimming were read from the DNA, whereas the V and J calls and clone size are those reported in that table. The sample contains more than 45,000 clones, 75% to 90% of which appear only once. This chain joins TRBV5-4 and TRBJ1-2; D unclear. The sample was peripheral blood. The TCR comes from a woman in her seventies with active COVID-19. This CDR3 reads CASSLDKYNYGYTF. The CDR3, as DNA: TGTGCCAGCAGCTTGGACAAGTATAACTATGGCTACACCTTC. Full variable domain (rest looked up from reference TRBV5-4 and TRBJ1-2): ETGVTQSPTHLIKTRGQQVTLRCSSQSGHNTVSWYQQALGQGPQFIFQYYREEENGRGNFPPRFSGLQFPNYSSELNVNALELDDSALYLCASSLDKYNYGYTFGSGTRLTVV.